These 20 T cell receptor beta chains originate from one sample sequenced in a study of T-cell reconstitution after alpha-beta-depleted transplantation in children. Preparation of the TCRbeta library involved a method that used unique molecular identifiers. TCRdb reprocessed the PCR reads with MiXCR, giving one entry per CDR3 protein. Of roughly 200,000 distinct CDR3 sequences listed, roughly 8.1% are singletons. This specimen consisted of PBMCs, mostly from graft donor cells, obtained 360 days after TCRalphabeta/CD19-depleted stem cell transplant. These receptor sequences come from a male patient aged 2-15 years who had a stem cell transplant for acute myeloid leukemia, so the T cells may come from the graft donor.

A note on this clonotype: It may be a read error: a sequence one base away is much more abundant. The rearrangement uses TRBV29-1 and TRBJ2-1; 11 bases agree with TRBD2. The CDR3 extends over 15 amino acids. From germline, CDR1 is SQVTM and CDR2 ANQGSEA. V lost 8 bases to trimming and J lost 4 bases; unmatched junction nucleotides: 10. The CDR3 sequence: CSINVAGGRYNEQFF. The CDR3 DNA follows: TGCAGCATAAACGTAGCGGGAGGGCGATACAATGAGCAGTTCTTC.

A few counts support this clonotype. The V and J genes are TRBV7-2 and TRBJ2-5; a weak D match, TRBD2 (5 bases). The germline V and J ends were trimmed by 1 base and 5 bases, with 14 bases remaining between them. This CDR3 is 15 amino acids long. The germline gives CDR1 SGHTA, CDR2 FQGNSA. Here the CDR3 DNA reads TGTGCCAGCAGCTTAGGGACCACTAGGTGGGAGACCCAGTACTTC. Translation: CASSLGTTRWETQYF.

There are a few counts of this clonotype. The J gene is TRBJ2-5, the V gene TRBV5-1; 7 positions agree with TRBD1. V lost 7 bases and J lost 5; bases outside the gene matches: 11. The CDR3 totals 14 residues. The germline V gene has CDR1 SGHRS and CDR2 YFSETQ. The CDR3 DNA sequence: TGCGCCAGCTCTCCAGACAGGGAGTGGGAGACCCAGTACTTC. This codes for CASSPDREWETQYF.

In this sample, this clonotype turned up a few times. This chain joins TRBV29-1 and TRBJ1-2; maybe TRBD1 (5 bases). This CDR3 spans 13 amino acids. V was pared by 4 bases and J by 6 bases, with 15 bases between. The germline V gene encodes CDR1 SQVTM and CDR2 ANQGSEA. The chain's CDR3 is CSVGSGRVHGYTF. As DNA, the CDR3 is TGCAGCGTTGGGTCGGGCAGGGTGCATGGCTACACCTTC. Based on the CDR3 plus reference TRBV29-1 and TRBJ1-2, the full variable domain is SAVISQKPSRDICQRGTSLTIQCQVDSQVTMMFWYRQQPGQSLTLIATANQGSEATYESGFVIDKFPISRPNLTFSTLTVSNMSPEDSSIYLCSVGSGRVHGYTFGSGTRLTVV.

In its sample, this clonotype was seen a few times. J is TRBJ1-5 and V is TRBV12-3 or TRBV12-4; D uncertain. The CDR3 is 14 residues long. The ends were cut back, 7 bases at V and 3 bases at J, with 13 bases in the middle. CDR3 amino acids: CASTVDGYNQPQHF. As DNA, the CDR3 is TGTGCCAGCACCGTGGACGGTTACAATCAGCCCCAGCATTTT.

This clonotype was seen a handful of times. The V call is TRBV5-1, the J call TRBJ1-1, with 7 bases matching TRBD1. CDR1 SGHRS and CDR2 YFSETQ come from the germline V gene. The CDR3 loop spans 18 amino acids. J gave up 3 bases and V 7 bases, and 21 bases lay outside the gene matches. CDR3 sequence (DNA): TGCGCCAGCCAACACCTATCGACAGGGTGGGCGGATGACACTGAAGCTTTCTTT. Protein product: CASQHLSTGWADDTEAFF.

This clonotype was counted at least ten times. This chain connects TRBV7-9 to TRBJ1-2; D is unresolved. The V and J ends lost 5 bases and 5 bases respectively, with 6 bases between them. Germline V gene lookup returns CDR1 SEHNR and CDR2 FQNEAQ (reference sequence). The CDR3 is made up of 11 amino acids. The CDR3 nucleotides read TGTGCCAGCAGCCTGAAATATGGCTACACCTTC. Its translation: CASSLKYGYTF.

This chain joins TRBV3-1 and TRBJ2-1; D may correspond to TRBD1 or TRBD2 (5 bases each). Deletions cut 1 base from V and 5 bases from J, with 9 bases between. Germline V lookup: CDR1 LGHDT, CDR2 YNNKEL (reference sequence). This CDR3 has 14 residues. The CDR3 is CASSQAGRHNEQFF. CDR3 nucleotides: TGTGCCAGCAGCCAAGCGGGACGACACAATGAGCAGTTCTTC.

This clonotype was found many times. This chain uses TRBV5-1 with TRBJ2-1; tentatively, D is TRBD2 (6 bases). CDR1 is SGHRS, CDR2 YFSETQ, per germline. The CDR3 totals 14 residues. The germline V and J ends were trimmed by 7 bases and 7 bases, with 18 bases remaining between them. As DNA, the CDR3 is TGCGCCAGCGCCCCCCGGGAGTCGGGGAATGAGCAGTTCTTC. It specifies CASAPRESGNEQFF.

This clonotype was observed many times. The V call is TRBV5-1, the J call TRBJ2-2; D remains ambiguous. CDR1 is SGHRS, CDR2 YFSETQ, per germline. The V end lost 0 bases, the J end lost 8 bases, and 14 bases lay between the germline ends. The CDR3 spans 15 residues. In nucleotides, the CDR3 is TGCGCCAGCAGCTTGGATCGGGCCCCCTATGGGGAGCTGTTTTTT. Translated: CASSLDRAPYGELFF.

This clonotype was detected ten times or more. The chain uses TRBV7-9 and TRBJ1-2; D remains unclear. Germline-derived CDR1 and CDR2 are SEHNR and FQNEAQ (reference sequence). This CDR3 comprises 14 residues. With 2 bases removed from V and 0 bases from J, the gap between germline ends came to 7 bases. The CDR3 is CASSLLESNYGYTF. DNA of the CDR3: TGTGCCAGCAGCTTATTAGAGTCTAACTATGGCTACACCTTC. The variable domain in full, completed from reference TRBV7-9 and TRBJ1-2, reads DTGVSQNPRHKITKRGQNVTFRCDPISEHNRLYWYRQTLGQGPEFLTYFQNEAQLEKSRLLSDRFSAERPKGSFSTLEIQRTEQGDSAMYLCASSLLESNYGYTFGSGTRLTVV.

This clonotype has only a few counts. CDR3: CASPGQGDLNTEAFF. Here the CDR3 DNA reads TGTGCCAGCCCGGGACAGGGGGACCTCAACACTGAAGCTTTCTTT. J is TRBJ1-1 and V is TRBV6-1; TRBD1 agrees at 11 bases. The trim removed 8 bases at V and 2 bases at J, leaving 7 bases unmatched. This CDR3 is built from 15 residues. Germline V gene data show CDR1 as MNHNS and CDR2 as SASEGT.

There are many counts of this clonotype. The chain couples TRBV29-1 to TRBJ2-5, with 9 bases identical to TRBD2. The ends lost 0 bases at V and 0 bases at J; junction bases unmatched: 8. This CDR3 spans 17 amino acids. Germline assignment: CDR1 SQVTM and CDR2 ANQGSEA. CDR3 in amino acids: CSVEDSRTSGYQETQYF. CDR3 in DNA: TGCAGCGTTGAAGATTCGCGAACTAGCGGGTACCAAGAGACCCAGTACTTC.

The chain employs TRBV5-1 and TRBJ2-5; a possible D gene is TRBD1 (5 bases). CDR1 is SGHRS, CDR2 YFSETQ, per germline. V was clipped by 0 bases and J by 4 bases, with 16 bases between them. The CDR3 is 16 amino acids. This CDR3 is CASSLGTGFGGETQYF. In DNA form, the CDR3 reads TGCGCCAGCAGCTTGGGAACAGGATTTGGTGGAGAGACCCAGTACTTC.

This clonotype was seen a handful of times. The chain joins TRBV4-1 to TRBJ2-7, with D maybe TRBD1 (5 bases). V lost 1 base, J lost 2 bases, and 9 bases lay in between. Germline lookup yields CDR1 MGHRA and CDR2 YSYEKL. This CDR3 has 14 amino acids. CDR3: CASSQAPGPYEQYV. The DNA for the CDR3 is TGCGCCAGCAGCCAAGCTCCAGGGCCCTACGAGCAGTACGTC.

This clonotype was counted ten times or more. V is TRBV28 and J is TRBJ2-7; the D gene could be TRBD1 or TRBD2 (5 bases each). The CDR3 consists of 15 residues. The germline V and J ends were trimmed by 4 bases and 1 base, with 14 bases remaining between them. Germline CDR1 and CDR2: MDHEN and SYDVKM. The CDR3 DNA sequence: TGTGCCAGCAGTTCAGCCGGGACCGAGTCCTACGAGCAGTACTTC. Its protein is CASSSAGTESYEQYF.

V gene TRBV29-1 combines with J gene TRBJ2-1; either TRBD1 or TRBD2 may supply D (5 bases each). Germline CDR1 is SQVTM and CDR2 is ANQGSEA. There are 14 residues in the CDR3. Trimming stripped 3 bases from V and 2 bases from J, with 11 bases between. CDR3 sequence: CSVDKGSTYNEQFF. The CDR3 DNA sequence: TGCAGCGTTGATAAGGGGAGCACCTACAATGAGCAGTTCTTC.

The chain carries TRBV7-6 and TRBJ2-3; D gene unclear. V lost 6 bases and J lost 3, with 19 bases in between. This CDR3 has 16 amino acids. The V gene's germline CDR1 is SGHVS and CDR2 FNYEAQ. CDR3 amino acids: CASSSTVAVKTDTQYF. Here the CDR3 DNA reads TGTGCCAGCAGTTCCACAGTGGCTGTCAAAACAGATACGCAGTATTTT.

This clonotype was counted ten times or more. This sequence joins TRBV7-2 and TRBJ1-2; 8 bases map to TRBD1. V lost 4 bases, J lost 0 bases, and 10 bases stayed unmatched. Germline CDR1 and CDR2: SGHTA and FQGNSA. The CDR3 spans 17 residues. The CDR3 reads CASSSTGDTLTNYGYTF. The DNA for the CDR3 is TGTGCCAGCAGCTCGACAGGGGATACCCTTACTAACTATGGCTACACCTTC.

This clonotype has a handful of counts. The V and J genes are TRBV4-1 and TRBJ2-4; 8 bases align to TRBD1. CDR3 length equals 14 residues. Germline assignment: CDR1 MGHRA and CDR2 YSYEKL. V lost 1 base, J lost 9 bases, and 5 bases stayed unmatched. CDR3 loop: CASSQGQGLFIQYF. The CDR3 DNA is TGCGCCAGCAGCCAAGGACAGGGGCTGTTCATTCAGTACTTC.